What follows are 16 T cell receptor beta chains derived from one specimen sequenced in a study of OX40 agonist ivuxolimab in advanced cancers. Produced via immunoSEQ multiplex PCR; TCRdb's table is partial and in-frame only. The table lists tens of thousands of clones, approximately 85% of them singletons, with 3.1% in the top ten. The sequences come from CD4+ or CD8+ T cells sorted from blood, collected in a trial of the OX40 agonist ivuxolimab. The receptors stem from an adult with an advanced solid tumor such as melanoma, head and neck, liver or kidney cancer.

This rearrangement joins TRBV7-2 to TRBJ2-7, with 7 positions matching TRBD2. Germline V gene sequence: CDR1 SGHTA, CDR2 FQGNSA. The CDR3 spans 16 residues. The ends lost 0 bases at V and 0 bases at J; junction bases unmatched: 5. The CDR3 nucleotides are TGTGCCAGCAGCTTAGCCGGAGCGGGGAGCTCCTACGAGCAGTACTTC. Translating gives CASSLAGAGSSYEQYF.

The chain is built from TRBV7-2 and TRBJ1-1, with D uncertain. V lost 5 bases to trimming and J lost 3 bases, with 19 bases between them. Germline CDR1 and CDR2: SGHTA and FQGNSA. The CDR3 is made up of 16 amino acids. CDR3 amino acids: CASSRRSANGHTEAFF. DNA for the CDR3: TGTGCCAGCAGCCGCAGGAGTGCAAATGGTCACACTGAAGCTTTCTTT.

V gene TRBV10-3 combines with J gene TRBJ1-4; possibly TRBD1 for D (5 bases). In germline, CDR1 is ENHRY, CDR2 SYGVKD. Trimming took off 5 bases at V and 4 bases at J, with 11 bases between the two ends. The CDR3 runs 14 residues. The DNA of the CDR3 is TGTGCCATCAGTCCCGGGACGGTTAATGAAAAACTGTTTTTT. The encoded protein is CAISPGTVNEKLFF.

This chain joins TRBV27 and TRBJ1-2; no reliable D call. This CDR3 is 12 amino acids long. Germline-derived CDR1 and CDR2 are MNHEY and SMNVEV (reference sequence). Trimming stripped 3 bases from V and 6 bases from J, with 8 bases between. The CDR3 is CASSFKGDGYTF. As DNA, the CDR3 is TGTGCCAGCAGTTTTAAGGGAGATGGCTACACCTTC.

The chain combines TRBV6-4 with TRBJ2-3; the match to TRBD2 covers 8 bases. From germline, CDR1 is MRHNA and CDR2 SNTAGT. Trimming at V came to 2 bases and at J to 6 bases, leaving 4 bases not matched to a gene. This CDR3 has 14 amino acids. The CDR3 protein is CASSDAGGVDTQYF. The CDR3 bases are TGTGCCAGCAGTGACGCGGGGGGCGTCGATACGCAGTATTTT.

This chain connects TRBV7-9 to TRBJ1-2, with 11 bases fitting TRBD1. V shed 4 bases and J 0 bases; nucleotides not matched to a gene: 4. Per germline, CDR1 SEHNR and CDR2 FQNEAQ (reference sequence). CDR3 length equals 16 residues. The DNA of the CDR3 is TGTGCCAGCAGCTCCGGGACAGGGGGAGCTAACTATGGCTACACCTTC. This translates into CASSSGTGGANYGYTF.

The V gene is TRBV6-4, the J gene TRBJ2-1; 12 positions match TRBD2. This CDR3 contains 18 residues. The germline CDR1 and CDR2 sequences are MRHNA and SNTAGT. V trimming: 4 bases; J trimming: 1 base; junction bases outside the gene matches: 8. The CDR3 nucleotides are TGTGCCAGCAGTGTTAGACTAGCGGGAGCAAGGTCCTACAATGAGCAGTTCTTC. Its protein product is CASSVRLAGARSYNEQFF.

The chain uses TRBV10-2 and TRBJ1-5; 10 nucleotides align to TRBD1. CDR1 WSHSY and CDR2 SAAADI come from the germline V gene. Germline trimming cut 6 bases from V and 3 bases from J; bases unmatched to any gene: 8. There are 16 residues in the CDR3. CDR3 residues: CASSQPGTGVNQPQHF. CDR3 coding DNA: TGCGCCAGCAGCCAACCCGGGACAGGGGTCAATCAGCCCCAGCATTTT.

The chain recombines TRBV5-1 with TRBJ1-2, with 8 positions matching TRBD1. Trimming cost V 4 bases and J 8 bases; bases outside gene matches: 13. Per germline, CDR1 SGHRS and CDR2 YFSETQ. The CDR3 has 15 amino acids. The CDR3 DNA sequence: TGCGCCAGCAGCCCCACGGGGCAGGGGGCAAGGGGCTACACCTTC. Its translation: CASSPTGQGARGYTF.

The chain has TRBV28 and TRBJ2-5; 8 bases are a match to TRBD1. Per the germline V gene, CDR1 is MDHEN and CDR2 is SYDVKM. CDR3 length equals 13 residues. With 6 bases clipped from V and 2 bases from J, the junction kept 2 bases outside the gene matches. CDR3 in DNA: TGTGCCAGCAGACAGGGGGAGCAAGAGACCCAGTACTTC. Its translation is CASRQGEQETQYF.

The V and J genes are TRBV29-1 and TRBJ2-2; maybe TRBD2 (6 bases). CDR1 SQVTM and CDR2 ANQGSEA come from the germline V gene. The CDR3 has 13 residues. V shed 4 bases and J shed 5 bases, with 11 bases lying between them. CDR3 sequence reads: CSVGRAGTGELFF. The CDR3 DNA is TGCAGCGTTGGCAGGGCGGGAACCGGGGAGCTGTTTTTT.

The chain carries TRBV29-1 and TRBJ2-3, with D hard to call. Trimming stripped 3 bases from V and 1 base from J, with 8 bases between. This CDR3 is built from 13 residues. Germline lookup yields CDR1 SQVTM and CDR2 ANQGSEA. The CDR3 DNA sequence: TGCAGCGTTGACGCTGGCGGCACAGATACGCAGTATTTT. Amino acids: CSVDAGGTDTQYF.

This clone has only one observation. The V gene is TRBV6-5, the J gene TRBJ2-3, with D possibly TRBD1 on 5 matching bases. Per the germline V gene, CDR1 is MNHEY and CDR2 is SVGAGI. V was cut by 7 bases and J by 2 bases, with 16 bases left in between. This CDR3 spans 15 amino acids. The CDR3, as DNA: TGTGCCAGCAAAGTCAGGGCCGGCCCCACAGATACGCAGTATTTT. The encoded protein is CASKVRAGPTDTQYF.

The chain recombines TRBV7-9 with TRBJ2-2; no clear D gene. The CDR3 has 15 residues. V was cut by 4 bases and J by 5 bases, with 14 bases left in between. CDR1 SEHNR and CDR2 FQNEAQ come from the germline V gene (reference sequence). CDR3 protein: CASSSNGVATGELFF. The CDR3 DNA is TGTGCCAGCAGCTCAAATGGGGTCGCGACCGGGGAGCTGTTTTTT.

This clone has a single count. The CDR3 region is CASSRDPSYNEQFF. As DNA, the CDR3 is TGTGCCAGTAGTAGAGACCCTTCCTACAATGAGCAGTTCTTC. The chain uses TRBV19 and TRBJ2-1; D is ambiguous. Deletions cut 4 bases from V and 1 base from J, with 8 bases between. The germline gives CDR1 LNHDA, CDR2 SQIVND (reference sequence). The CDR3 runs 14 residues.

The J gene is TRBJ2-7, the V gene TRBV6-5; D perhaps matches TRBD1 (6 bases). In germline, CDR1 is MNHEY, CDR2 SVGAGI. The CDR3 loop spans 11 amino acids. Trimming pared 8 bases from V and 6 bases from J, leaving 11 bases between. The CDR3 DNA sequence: TGTGCCAGCTTACAGGGCGTCGAGCAGTACTTC. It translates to CASLQGVEQYF.